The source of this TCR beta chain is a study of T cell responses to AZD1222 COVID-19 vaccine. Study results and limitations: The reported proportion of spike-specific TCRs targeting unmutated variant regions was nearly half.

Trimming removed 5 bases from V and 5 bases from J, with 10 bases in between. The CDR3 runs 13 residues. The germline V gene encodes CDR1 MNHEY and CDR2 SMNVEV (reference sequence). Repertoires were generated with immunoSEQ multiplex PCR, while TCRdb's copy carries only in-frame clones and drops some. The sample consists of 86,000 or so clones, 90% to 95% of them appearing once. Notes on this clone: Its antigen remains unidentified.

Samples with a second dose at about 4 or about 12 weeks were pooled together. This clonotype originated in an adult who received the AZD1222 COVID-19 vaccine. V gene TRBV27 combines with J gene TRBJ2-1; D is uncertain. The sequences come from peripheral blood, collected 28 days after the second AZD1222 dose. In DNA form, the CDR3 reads TGTGCCAGCAGTCCCAGATTTAACAATGAGCAGTTCTTC. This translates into CASSPRFNNEQFF.